Each of the 23 T cell receptor beta chains below was sequenced from the same sample in a study of blood T cells in healthy people across ages. Using a J-beta primer mix together with a sample-barcoded 5' primer, a second PCR was run for roughly 7 to 11 cycles. TCRdb itself ran the 5' RACE reads through MiXCR, one entry per CDR3 protein. The data show some 760,000 distinct CDR3 sequences, with 20% to 25% seen just once and more than 7.5% held by the top ten. These data were also reused for a study on T cells of mothers and their children.

The sequencing sample was made of blood. These receptors all stem from a boy between 5 and 17 years old in good health.

The chain links TRBV5-1 to TRBJ2-5; possibly TRBD1 or TRBD2 for D (6 bases each). CDR1 is SGHRS and CDR2 is YFSETQ in the germline V gene. This CDR3 contains 14 residues. With 6 bases removed from V and 4 bases from J, the gap between germline ends came to 16 bases. Written as DNA, the CDR3 is TGCGCCAGCACGGGGGCCGGAACAACAGAGACCCAGTACTTC. It codes for CASTGAGTTETQYF.

The sample holds one count of this clonotype. Its ends do not fully match the called genes, so a read error is possible. The genes are TRBV7-3 and TRBJ2-1, with D possibly TRBD2 on 5 matching bases. The CDR3 has 14 residues. Looked up from germline, CDR1 is SGHTA and CDR2 is FQGTGA. DNA of the CDR3: TGTGCCGGCAGCTTAGTAGCGCCCTACAATGAGCAGTTCTTC. This codes for CAGSLVAPYNEQFF.

This clonotype was observed a few times. The chain combines TRBV12-3 or TRBV12-4 with TRBJ1-1, with a weak D call TRBD1 (5 bases). The length of the CDR3 is 13 residues. V was pared by 1 base and J by 11 bases, with 14 bases between. This CDR3 reads CASSLESRGWAFF. The CDR3 DNA follows: TGTGCCAGCAGTTTAGAGTCACGGGGGTGGGCTTTCTTT.

This clonotype was found a few times. A junction end diverges from the germline sequence, so it may reflect a read error. The chain carries TRBV12-3 or TRBV12-4 and TRBJ1-1; D is uncertain. The CDR3 spans 13 residues. The CDR3 protein is CASSPNLNTDAFF. CDR3 in DNA: TGTGCCAGCAGTCCGAACTTGAACACTGACGCTTTCTTT.

This chain joins TRBV5-1 and TRBJ1-2, with a possible D match to TRBD1 (6 bases). V dropped 4 bases and J dropped 8 bases, with 24 bases sitting between them. The CDR3 sequence is 16 residues long. Germline loops: CDR1 SGHRS, CDR2 YFSETQ. CDR3 residues: CASSLIQDSLLLGYTF. CDR3 nucleotide sequence: TGCGCCAGCAGCCTGATCCAGGACAGTCTTTTGCTGGGCTACACCTTC.

The chain combines TRBV29-1 with TRBJ2-5, with TRBD1 matching over 10 bases. After removal of 7 bases from V and 4 bases from J, the junction contained 9 bases not matched to a gene. Germline V gene lookup returns CDR1 SQVTM and CDR2 ANQGSEA. The CDR3 has 14 amino acids. CDR3 sequence reads: CSAHRDRGTETQYF. The CDR3 DNA is TGCAGCGCTCACCGGGACAGGGGCACAGAGACCCAGTACTTC.

The CDR3 spells CASTLKSGQKFYEQYF. In nucleotides, the CDR3 is TGTGCCAGCACCCTTAAATCTGGACAGAAGTTCTACGAGCAGTACTTC. V usage is TRBV27 and J usage is TRBJ2-7; D might be TRBD1 (6 bases). The CDR3 is made up of 16 amino acids. The V end was cut by 7 bases, the J end by 3 bases, with 22 bases between. Germline V gene data show CDR1 as MNHEY and CDR2 as SMNVEV (reference sequence).

This chain connects TRBV29-1 to TRBJ2-5, with D uncertain. The J call is in doubt because the DNA end fits TRBJ2-7 better. CDR3 length: 13 residues. In germline, CDR1 is SQVTM, CDR2 ANQGSEA. CDR3 sequence (DNA): TGCAGCGCTGCGACGGCGTTAGGCTACGAGCAGTACTTC. Translation gives CSAATALGYEQYF.

This clonotype was observed a few times. This chain connects TRBV7-9 to TRBJ2-5; D is perhaps TRBD2 (7 bases). TRBJ2-7 matches the DNA end more closely, so the J call is doubtful. CDR1 is SEHNR, CDR2 FQNEAQ, per germline (reference sequence). The CDR3 covers 13 residues. Written as DNA, the CDR3 is TGTGCCACAAGGGCGGGGGCATCCTACGAGCAGTACTTC. Its protein product is CATRAGASYEQYF.

The chain joins TRBV10-3 to TRBJ2-1; D unclear. The tail of the sequence fits TRBJ2-7 better, so the J call may be wrong. The CDR3 has 12 amino acids. Looked up from germline, CDR1 is ENHRY and CDR2 is SYGVKD. CDR3 region: CAISRPSVEQYF. DNA for the CDR3: TGTGCCATCAGTAGGCCCTCTGTCGAGCAGTACTTC.

This clonotype was found a few times. The DNA for the CDR3 is TGCAGCGTTGGTAACAACCCCTGGAGGAGTGAAAAACTGTTTTTT. Amino acid sequence: CSVGNNPWRSEKLFF. The chain carries TRBV29-1 and TRBJ1-4; no definite D call. In germline, CDR1 is SQVTM, CDR2 ANQGSEA. V shed 4 bases and J shed 7 bases, with 19 bases lying between them. This CDR3 is built from 15 residues.

The rearrangement joins TRBV29-1 to TRBJ2-3, with 7 bases matching TRBD2. Germline trimming cut 6 bases from V and 4 bases from J; bases unmatched to any gene: 7. Germline V gene sequence: CDR1 SQVTM, CDR2 ANQGSEA. CDR3 length: 13 amino acids. The CDR3 sequence: CSVHGRSADTQYF. CDR3 nucleotide sequence: TGCAGCGTACACGGGAGGTCAGCAGATACGCAGTATTTT.

The rearrangement links TRBV12-3 or TRBV12-4 to TRBJ2-3; no reliable D call. The V gene lost 7 bases and the J gene lost 6 bases, with 8 bases spanning the gap. CDR3 size: 11 residues. CDR3 DNA: TGTGCCAGCACCCACTCCGATACGCAGTATTTT. This codes for CASTHSDTQYF.

The V and J genes are TRBV27 and TRBJ2-2; D unclear. Germline loops: CDR1 MNHEY, CDR2 SMNVEV (reference sequence). CDR3 length: 14 amino acids. V was trimmed by 4 bases and J by 7 bases, leaving 13 bases between them. The CDR3 loop reads CASSSHTFYGELFF. The CDR3 region has the DNA TGTGCCAGCAGTTCTCACACATTCTACGGGGAGCTGTTTTTT.

This clonotype was observed a handful of times. V is TRBV4-2 and J is TRBJ1-2, with 7 positions matching TRBD1. The length of the CDR3 is 15 residues. V lost 3 bases, J lost 2 bases, and 6 bases stayed unmatched. Germline CDR1 and CDR2: LGHNA and YNFKEQ. CDR3 residues: CASSQAQGVNYGYTF. The DNA of the CDR3 is TGTGCCAGCAGCCAGGCTCAGGGGGTAAACTATGGCTACACCTTC.

This clonotype was found a few times. The rearrangement links TRBV29-1 to TRBJ2-7; 11 nucleotides agree with TRBD1. Germline assignment: CDR1 SQVTM and CDR2 ANQGSEA. The CDR3 spans 14 residues. V shed 4 bases and J 1 base; nucleotides not matched to a gene: 3. As DNA, the CDR3 is TGCAGCGTTGTAGGGACAGGGGGTTCCTACGAGCAGTACTTC. It specifies CSVVGTGGSYEQYF.

The sample holds many counts of this clonotype. The rearrangement joins TRBV5-1 to TRBJ2-7; D remains ambiguous. The V end was cut by 1 base, the J end by 1 base, with 6 bases between. CDR3 length equals 13 residues. Germline V gives CDR1 SGHRS, CDR2 YFSETQ. The CDR3 sequence: CASSLRPSYEQYF. The CDR3 region has the DNA TGCGCCAGCAGCTTGCGGCCATCCTACGAGCAGTACTTC.

The chain joins TRBV2 to TRBJ2-3; no reliable D call. Trimming pared 2 bases from V and 5 bases from J, leaving 5 bases between. Germline loops: CDR1 SNHLY, CDR2 FYNNEI. This CDR3 has 12 residues. This CDR3 reads CASSEYGDTQYF. Here the CDR3 DNA reads TGTGCCAGCAGTGAATACGGAGATACGCAGTATTTT.

This clonotype was counted ten times or more. DNA of the CDR3: TGTGCCAGCAGTTTCGAGGGGGAAAAACTGTTTTTT. Its protein product is CASSFEGEKLFF. The rearrangement joins TRBV12-3 or TRBV12-4 to TRBJ1-4, with D possibly being TRBD1 (5 bases). V lost 3 bases, J lost 8 bases, and 7 bases lay in between. The CDR3 contains 12 residues.

This clonotype has a handful of counts. In DNA, the CDR3 is TGTGCCAGCAGTTTAAGGGACAGGGGCGACGAGCAGTACTTC. Protein sequence: CASSLRDRGDEQYF. The V gene is TRBV28, the J gene TRBJ2-7; 10 bases align to TRBD1. The V segment lost 2 bases and the J segment 5 bases; nucleotides outside the gene matches: 3. Germline V gene lookup returns CDR1 MDHEN and CDR2 SYDVKM. The CDR3 sequence is 14 residues long.

The chain carries TRBV4-2 and TRBJ1-2; 9 nucleotides align to TRBD1. V was pared by 5 bases and J by 7 bases, with 23 bases of the junction left unmatched. CDR1 and CDR2 from the germline V gene are LGHNA and YNFKEQ. The CDR3 extends over 19 amino acids. DNA of the CDR3: TGTGCCAGCAGCACACCGCGAGACCCGAAGGGACAGGGTGTAGGTGGCTACACCTTC. It codes for CASSTPRDPKGQGVGGYTF.

As to this clonotype: One end of the junction varies from germline; a read error may be responsible. The V gene is TRBV29-1, the J gene TRBJ2-7; 10 nucleotides align to TRBD1. Germline V lookup: CDR1 SQVTM, CDR2 ANQGSEA. The CDR3 contains 13 residues. The CDR3 sequence is CSVTGTGVYEQYF. The CDR3, as DNA: TGTAGCGTTACCGGGACAGGGGTCTACGAGCAGTACTTC.

This chain connects TRBV20-1 to TRBJ2-5; TRBD2 agrees at 8 bases. The assigned J gene may be wrong: the sequence end matches TRBJ2-1 better. Looked up from germline, CDR1 is DFQATT and CDR2 is SNEGSKA (reference sequence). The CDR3 extends over 15 amino acids. In DNA form, the CDR3 reads TGCAGTGCTAGACCGACTAGCGAACGAGTCAATGAGCAGTTCTTC. Residues: CSARPTSERVNEQFF.